This T cell receptor beta chain was found in a study of PD-1 blockade in classical Hodgkin lymphoma (TCRdb year 2020). With regard to the full study: Nivolumab dosing was 3 mg/kg intravenously every 2 weeks, continuing until either disease progression or unacceptable toxicity. The study used CyTOF and TCR beta sequencing to define a peripheral blood immune signature of response to PD-1 blockade in classical Hodgkin lymphoma. The research as a whole found: The study covered only a single clinical trial cohort, and the causes of the repertoire differences, possibly disease activity or prior therapy, were still not defined. Among trial patients, those achieving complete response had baseline diversity similar to that of newly diagnosed patients, while diversity was significantly lower in partial responders and progressors. Baseline TCR diversity was reported to be lower in newly diagnosed patients than in healthy donors, and even lower in relapsed/refractory patients. A significant rise by C4D1 was seen in CD4+ but not CD8+ TCR diversity (p=0.0027 vs p=0.16), with the rise being most apparent in complete responders (p=0.02). Lower diversity was observed in patients in whom nivolumab was started less than 1 year after ASCT, and these patients were excluded from later analyses so that confounding by immune reconstitution would be avoided.

The Qiagen DNeasy kit was used to extract genomic DNA from unsorted PBMCs and from the negatively selected CD4+ and CD8+ fractions. Amplification of TCR beta CDR3 regions was done by immunoSEQ multiplex PCR with primers that anneal to V and J segments. A synthetic immune receptor repertoire was used to minimize amplification bias, and remaining bias was computationally removed after sequencing. In the source study's methods: Custom Python scripts were used to quantify repertoire diversity as the Shannon entropy index. Unsorted, CD4+ and CD8+ repertoires were analyzed separately, except for combined analyses in which CD4+ and CD8+ sequences were merged in silico. Clonal expansion was defined as a frequency increase of at least 2-fold after treatment compared with C1D1, and clones undetected at baseline were assigned a pseudocount of 0.5. Singleton clones were defined as clones with 0 or 1 copy at C1D1, and non-singleton clones were defined as clones with 2 or more copies. Clones expanded in unsorted samples were assigned a CD4+, CD8+ or unknown annotation through matching of protein sequences in sorted samples from the same patient. Wilcoxon tests on paired samples were used to test diversity changes from C1D1 to C4D1. TCRdb retrieved this table from immuneACCESS and kept in-frame rearrangements only. Not all clones are present; in checked studies, unresolved V genes account for under half, and no reason is known for the remainder. V and J calls and clone size are given by that table; D and trimming were obtained from the DNA. Across this sample there are fewer than 45,000 clones, with 70% to 80% seen only once. 11% of the sample comes from the top ten.

The time point label on this specimen signifies: cycle 1 day 1 (C1D1), immediately before nivolumab initiation. All trial patients had relapsed after autologous stem cell transplantation, with cohorts A, B and C differing in prior brentuximab vedotin exposure. The trial cohort included fewer than 60 patients with relapsed/refractory classical Hodgkin lymphoma, and each patient had a best overall response of complete response, partial response or progressive disease. Single-agent nivolumab was administered to trial patients in the multi-cohort phase II CheckMate 205 trial. Best overall response was determined by an independent review committee according to the 2007 International Working Group response criteria. Trial PBMCs were obtained immediately prior to nivolumab initiation (C1D1) and on therapy at cycle 2 day 1 and cycle 4 day 1. Peripheral blood was collected in 8 mL Vacutainer Cell Preparation Tubes, from which PBMCs were isolated by centrifugation and then cryopreserved.

The sample holds a few counts of this clone. This receptor's antigen is unknown. Per-base qualities were not stored, and no clone one base away is much larger. The receptor was derived from a human donor with classical Hodgkin lymphoma. The sequencing used peripheral blood mononuclear cells (PBMCs), collected at baseline.

The CDR3 is CASSEVATSIYF. The nucleotide sequence is given as TGTGCCAGCAGTGAAGTGGCGACGTCTATATATTTT. Recombination joined TRBV6-1 with TRBJ1-3, with the D gene call left open. The cysteine opens and the phenylalanine closes a CDR3 of 12 amino acids. Solely the CDR3 DNA is kept, with 36 bases framed from the first base. CDR1 and CDR2, per the germline V gene, are MNHNS and SASEGT. Trimming takes 1 base from V and 13 bases from J, and the germline ends sit 11 bases apart.